This T cell receptor (beta chain) was observed in a study of beta chain features in type 1 diabetes. Whole-study findings and limits: Shorter TCRB CDR3s, moderately but significantly so, marked every one of the four CD4+ subsets in Type 1 diabetes patients. Shorter templates may be favored by PCR, equally so in patients and controls. TCRB repertoires of naive, central memory and Treg cells appeared more similar among patients than among healthy donors.

As regards this clone: No antigen is known for it.

Expressed TCRB transcripts were sequenced, since all the RNA that had been isolated was reverse transcribed. Some clones are missing from TCRdb's copy, which holds only in-frame ones; the method was immunoSEQ multiplex PCR. The repertoire holds about 230,000 clones, with roughly 9.6% as singletons. The germline V gene encodes CDR1 SNHLY and CDR2 FYNNEI. The CDR3 runs 14 residues. V lost 6 bases and J lost 5; bases outside the gene matches: 9. J is TRBJ2-7 and V is TRBV2, with 8 nucleotides matching TRBD1. Material: naive CD4+ T cells from blood. This clonotype originated in a woman between 18 and 30 years old in good health. CDR3 protein: CASSETAGGDEQYF. CDR3 bases: TGTGCCAGCAGCGAGACCGCAGGGGGCGACGAGCAGTACTTC.